This paragraph reports one TCR beta chain. This sample is part of a study of monozygotic twins with inflammatory bowel disease. TCRdb re-analyzed the 5' RACE reads; it lists each CDR3 protein once, without DNA. This repertoire includes some 170,000 distinct CDR3 sequences. The sequenced sample was blood. This sequence originates from a human donor with ulcerative colitis or Crohn's disease, or a healthy co-twin of an affected twin (not recorded which).

The chain's CDR3 is CASSFKAEIYGYTF. V and J are TRBV5-4 and TRBJ1-2. Germline values: CDR1 SGHNT, CDR2 YYREEE (reference sequence). The CDR3 is 14 amino acids.